Below are 31 T cell receptor beta chains sequenced from a single sample in a study of radiation and T cells in renal cell carcinoma (dated by TCRdb to 2018 to 2021). Preparation of the library involved the immunoSEQ multiplex PCR assay. TCRdb carries this immuneACCESS record with in-frame sequences only. Its versions omit some clonotypes, under half of them owing to an unresolved V gene in the studies checked, with the rest unexplained. The sample table records approximately 170,000 clones; roughly nine tenths of these occur just once. The leading ten clones occupy roughly 10% of the sample. In light of the paper, this sample's time point label describes: blood 4 weeks post-SBRT, at nephrectomy. What this sample's treatment or condition label stands for: 15 Gy SBRT to primary tumor, nephrectomy 4 weeks later. The source was blood, collected from a patient whose treatment included radiotherapy and nephrectomy. Receptors originate from a woman in her fifties or sixties with renal cell carcinoma.

The J gene is TRBJ1-5, the V gene TRBV5-6, with TRBD1 as a possible D gene (6 bases). Germline CDR1 and CDR2: SGHDT and YYEEEE. Trimming removed 2 bases at V and 1 base at J, with 13 bases between. The CDR3 has 16 residues. For the CDR3, the DNA is TGTGCCAGCAGCTTCAGGGGTACTCGGAGCAATCAGCCCCAGCATTTT. Amino acids: CASSFRGTRSNQPQHF.

V gene TRBV6-5 combines with J gene TRBJ2-7; TRBD2 might be the D (5 bases). Germline-derived CDR1 and CDR2 are MNHEY and SVGAGI. V was trimmed by 5 bases and J by 0 bases, leaving 14 bases between them. The CDR3 consists of 15 residues. CDR3 in DNA: TGTGCCAGCAGTCTGGACTTCTCAAGCTCCTACGAGCAGTACTTC. Its translation is CASSLDFSSSYEQYF.

J is TRBJ1-1 and V is TRBV5-4; no definite D call. The V gene's germline CDR1 is SGHNT and CDR2 YYREEE (reference sequence). The CDR3 totals 15 residues. V was clipped by 0 bases and J by 2 bases, with 11 bases between them. The CDR3 coding sequence is TGTGCCAGCAGCTTGGCGGGCAGATTAAACACTGAAGCTTTCTTT. This codes for CASSLAGRLNTEAFF.

The chain links TRBV7-2 to TRBJ1-5; a weak D match, TRBD1 (5 bases). Germline V gives CDR1 SGHTA, CDR2 FQGNSA. Trimming took 1 base from V and 0 from J, leaving 7 bases between them. This CDR3 is built from 15 residues. The CDR3 coding sequence is TGTGCCAGCAGCTTAGTCCAGGGTAGCAATCAGCCCCAGCATTTT. Translation: CASSLVQGSNQPQHF.

This clone has only a few counts. DNA of the CDR3: TGCGCCAGCAGCCTGGAGGGGCGACAAATGAACACTGAAGCTTTCTTT. Amino acid sequence: CASSLEGRQMNTEAFF. The V call is TRBV5-1, the J call TRBJ1-1; D perhaps matches TRBD1 (5 bases). Trimming took 4 bases from V and 0 from J, leaving 16 bases between them. CDR3 size: 16 residues. The V gene's germline CDR1 is SGHRS and CDR2 YFSETQ.

The chain employs TRBV19 and TRBJ2-7; 8 positions agree with TRBD1. After removal of 0 bases from V and 0 bases from J, the junction contained 7 bases not matched to a gene. CDR1 and CDR2 (germline): LNHDA, SQIVND (reference sequence). This CDR3 has 17 amino acids. CDR3 coding DNA: TGTGCCAGTAGTATAGAGGTGGCAGGGGGCATCTCCTACGAGCAGTACTTC. Its translation is CASSIEVAGGISYEQYF.

This clone was counted once. This chain connects TRBV11-2 to TRBJ1-1, with TRBD1 matching 7 bases. Unmatched junction bases numbered 11, after V lost 4 bases and J lost 3 bases. CDR1 SGHAT and CDR2 FQNNGV come from the germline V gene. The CDR3 loop spans 16 amino acids. CDR3 sequence: CASSSDRALSDTEAFF. The DNA for the CDR3 is TGTGCCAGCAGCTCCGACAGGGCCCTATCGGACACTGAAGCTTTCTTT.

The chain recombines TRBV4-2 with TRBJ2-1; 11 bases are shared with TRBD2. Trimming at V came to 0 bases and at J to 7 bases, leaving 11 bases not matched to a gene. CDR1 and CDR2 from the germline V gene are LGHNA and YNFKEQ. The CDR3 consists of 18 residues. The CDR3: CASSQDRLAGGRGNEQFF. CDR3 sequence (DNA): TGTGCCAGCAGCCAAGATAGGCTAGCGGGGGGACGGGGGAATGAGCAGTTCTTC.

The V and J genes are TRBV7-8 and TRBJ2-1; no clear D. The CDR3 has 15 amino acids. From germline, CDR1 is SGHVS and CDR2 FQNEAQ. Trimming took off 6 bases at V and 0 bases at J, with 12 bases between the two ends. The CDR3 nucleotides read TGTGCCAGCAGATATAGTCCCTCCTCCTACAATGAGCAGTTCTTC. This sequence encodes CASRYSPSSYNEQFF.

The chain carries TRBV5-4 and TRBJ2-3; D uncertain. CDR3 size: 14 residues. V was cut by 1 base and J by 0 bases, with 6 bases left in between. In germline, CDR1 is SGHNT, CDR2 YYREEE (reference sequence). In DNA form, the CDR3 reads TGTGCCAGCAGCTTGAAAACTAGCACAGATACGCAGTATTTT. This translates into CASSLKTSTDTQYF.

Worth noting for this clone: This same CDR3 is encoded by further DNA sequences in the sample. The CDR3 loop is CASSLGGQETQYF. CDR3 nucleotide sequence: TGTGCCAGCAGCTTGGGCGGACAAGAGACCCAGTACTTC. The V and J genes are TRBV7-2 and TRBJ2-5; D unresolved. The CDR3 sequence is 13 residues long. CDR1 is SGHTA, CDR2 FQGNSA, per germline. V dropped 3 bases and J dropped 2 bases, with 7 bases sitting between them. The full variable domain, with the rest looked up from reference TRBV7-2 and TRBJ2-5, is GAGVSQSPSNKVTEKGKDVELRCDPISGHTALYWYRQSLGQGLEFLIYFQGNSAPDKSGLPSDRFSAERTGGSVSTLTIQRTQQEDSAVYLCASSLGGQETQYFGPGTRLLVL.

The rearrangement links TRBV18 to TRBJ2-5; D is perhaps TRBD1 or TRBD2 (5 bases each). CDR1 is KGHSH and CDR2 is LQKENI in the germline V gene. V was clipped by 6 bases and J by 5 bases, with 19 bases between them. The CDR3 is 15 residues long. The CDR3, as DNA: TGTGCCAGCTCCCCGAGACCGGGACCGACGGAGACCCAGTACTTC. This sequence encodes CASSPRPGPTETQYF.

A few counts support this clone. The chain employs TRBV7-9 and TRBJ1-5; no firm D call. This CDR3 is 13 amino acids long. Germline CDR1 and CDR2: SEHNR and FQNEAQ (reference sequence). Trimming took off 4 bases at V and 4 bases at J, with 8 bases between the two ends. For the CDR3, the DNA is TGTGCCAGCAGCTGGGATGAGAATCAGCCCCAGCATTTT. Protein sequence: CASSWDENQPQHF.

The V call is TRBV6-5, the J call TRBJ2-7; TRBD1 agrees at 10 bases. Germline assignment: CDR1 MNHEY and CDR2 SVGAGI. CDR3 size: 14 residues. V shed 5 bases and J 2 bases; nucleotides not matched to a gene: 3. CDR3 sequence reads: CASSRDRGTYEQYF. CDR3 DNA: TGTGCCAGCAGTCGGGACAGGGGTACCTACGAGCAGTACTTC.

CDR3 in amino acids: CASSSSGTGVYGNQPQHF. In DNA, the CDR3 is TGTGCCAGCAGCTCCTCCGGGACAGGGGTGTATGGCAATCAGCCCCAGCATTTT. The chain is built from TRBV7-2 and TRBJ1-5; 10 bases align to TRBD1. The CDR3 is 18 residues long. The germline V gene encodes CDR1 SGHTA and CDR2 FQGNSA. Trimming cost V 4 bases and J 2 bases; bases outside gene matches: 11.

This clone was counted a few times. The V call is TRBV4-2, the J call TRBJ2-3, with 13 bases fitting TRBD2. The V and J ends lost 1 base and 4 bases, in that order; junction bases with no gene match: 8. This CDR3 region has 18 residues. Germline loops: CDR1 LGHNA, CDR2 YNFKEQ. CDR3 in DNA: TGTGCCAGCAGCCAAGGGGTCACTAGCGGGGGGGCATCAGATACGCAGTATTTT. Amino acid sequence: CASSQGVTSGGASDTQYF.

This clone occurred a few times. This chain joins TRBV5-1 and TRBJ1-2; no reliable D call. The ends were cut back, 5 bases at V and 1 base at J, with 12 bases in the middle. CDR1 is SGHRS, CDR2 YFSETQ, per germline. The CDR3 runs 14 residues. The CDR3 region is CASRSVTSNYGYTF. CDR3 coding DNA: TGCGCCAGCAGATCCGTGACGAGTAACTATGGCTACACCTTC.

This sequence joins TRBV5-8 and TRBJ2-3, with TRBD1 as a possible D gene (5 bases). The CDR3 runs to 14 residues. The V gene lost 0 bases and the J gene lost 3 bases, with 8 bases spanning the gap. Germline V CDR1 and CDR2: SGHTS, YDEGEE. CDR3 nucleotide sequence: TGTGCCAGCAGCTTGGGTGACAGAACAGATACGCAGTATTTT. It translates to CASSLGDRTDTQYF. Filled out from reference TRBV5-8 and TRBJ2-3, the complete variable domain reads EAGVTQSPTHLIKTRGQQATLRCSPISGHTSVYWYQQALGLGLQFLLWYDEGEERNRGNFPPRFSGRQFPNYSSELNVNALELEDSALYLCASSLGDRTDTQYFGPGTRLTVL.

The CDR3 DNA is TGTGCCAGCAGCTTAGCGAGTCCAGATTGGGGTACGCAGTATTTT. This sequence encodes CASSLASPDWGTQYF. This chain joins TRBV7-9 and TRBJ2-3; the D is unclear. V lost 0 bases and J 8 bases, leaving 15 bases between the germline ends. The germline V gene has CDR1 SEHNR and CDR2 FQNEAQ (reference sequence). This CDR3 has 15 amino acids.

This clone was counted between two and nine times. J is TRBJ2-2 and V is TRBV7-6, with TRBD1 as a possible D gene (5 bases). This CDR3 spans 14 amino acids. Germline V lookup: CDR1 SGHVS, CDR2 FNYEAQ. Trimming took off 2 bases at V and 3 bases at J, with 7 bases between the two ends. CDR3 sequence: CASSLRGYTGELFF. The CDR3 coding sequence is TGTGCCAGCAGCTTAAGGGGTTACACCGGGGAGCTGTTTTTT. The variable domain in full, with the rest retrieved from reference TRBV7-6 and TRBJ2-2, is GAGVSQSPRYKVTKRGQDVALRCDPISGHVSLYWYRQALGQGPEFLTYFNYEAQQDKSGLPNDRFSAERPEGSISTLTIQRTEQRDSAMYRCASSLRGYTGELFFGEGSRLTVL.

On this clone itself: Compared with germline, one end of the junction differs, possibly owing to a read error. The V and J genes are TRBV10-3 and TRBJ1-5; D remains ambiguous. The CDR3 length is 12 residues. The germline V gene has CDR1 ENHRY and CDR2 SYGVKD. The CDR3 region is CASSYSHQPQHF. DNA for the CDR3: TGTGCCAGCAGTTACTCCCATCAGCCCCAGCATTTT.

The rearrangement links TRBV6-5 to TRBJ1-1; weak D call: TRBD1 (6 bases). CDR3 length: 13 residues. Trimming shortened V by 6 bases and J by 7 bases, and 15 bases separated the two germline ends. Germline assignment: CDR1 MNHEY and CDR2 SVGAGI. CDR3 amino acids: CASSPPGGGEAFF. The CDR3 DNA sequence: TGTGCCAGCAGCCCCCCCGGGGGCGGTGAAGCTTTCTTT.

The chain has TRBV5-1 and TRBJ2-1, with D possibly TRBD1 on 6 matching bases. Germline-derived CDR1 and CDR2 are SGHRS and YFSETQ. V gave up 3 bases and J gave up 8 bases, with 9 bases separating them. This CDR3 region has 12 residues. The CDR3: CASSSQGDEQFF. CDR3 bases: TGCGCCAGCAGCTCACAGGGCGATGAGCAGTTCTTC.

The CDR3 DNA is TGTGCCTGGAGTGTACTGGGCTGGACCTACGAGCAGTACTTC. Its translation is CAWSVLGWTYEQYF. This chain connects TRBV30 to TRBJ2-7; D is uncertain. This CDR3 is built from 14 residues. Germline CDR1 is GTSNPN and CDR2 is SVGIG (reference sequence). The ends were cut back, 0 bases at V and 2 bases at J, with 11 bases in the middle.

The chain is built from TRBV6-1 and TRBJ2-1; 14 bases are a match to TRBD2. CDR1 and CDR2 (germline): MNHNS, SASEGT. Trimming cost V 4 bases and J 12 bases; bases outside gene matches: 2. This CDR3 is built from 13 residues. The CDR3 loop reads CASSGTSGGSQFF. In DNA form, the CDR3 reads TGTGCCAGCAGTGGGACTAGCGGGGGGTCGCAGTTCTTC.

Of note for this clone: The same CDR3 is also encoded by other DNA sequences in this sample. This chain connects TRBV30 to TRBJ2-6, with D tentatively TRBD2 (5 bases). Looked up from germline, CDR1 is GTSNPN and CDR2 is SVGIG (reference sequence). The germline V and J ends were trimmed by 2 bases and 0 bases, with 14 bases remaining between them. The CDR3 length is 17 residues. DNA for the CDR3: TGTGCCTGGAGTCCCCGGACGGGAAGCTCTGGGGCCAACGTCCTGACTTTC. Translation: CAWSPRTGSSGANVLTF.

The gene calls are TRBV5-6 and TRBJ2-5; the D gene is possibly TRBD1 (5 bases). Germline-derived CDR1 and CDR2 are SGHDT and YYEEEE. This CDR3 is built from 18 residues. V was shortened by 0 bases and J by 5 bases, with 23 bases between the two germline ends. CDR3 coding DNA: TGTGCCAGCAGCTTGGCATTCCCAGGCAGGGTAGTTGAGGAGACCCAGTACTTC. This encodes CASSLAFPGRVVEETQYF.

The rearrangement uses TRBV7-9 and TRBJ2-3; 9 bases are a match to TRBD1. The CDR3 length is 15 residues. Per the germline V gene, CDR1 is SEHNR and CDR2 is FQNEAQ (reference sequence). V shed 0 bases, J shed 5 bases, and the junction held 3 bases outside the gene matches. The CDR3 spells CASSLAQGAGDTQYF. CDR3 DNA sequence: TGTGCCAGCAGCTTAGCACAGGGGGCAGGAGATACGCAGTATTTT. The full variable domain, rest sourced from reference TRBV7-9 and TRBJ2-3, is DTGVSQNPRHKITKRGQNVTFRCDPISEHNRLYWYRQTLGQGPEFLTYFQNEAQLEKSRLLSDRFSAERPKGSFSTLEIQRTEQGDSAMYLCASSLAQGAGDTQYFGPGTRLTVL.

The V gene is TRBV5-1, the J gene TRBJ2-6, with D possibly matching TRBD2 (6 bases). CDR3 length equals 17 residues. Germline values: CDR1 SGHRS, CDR2 YFSETQ. V lost 4 bases to trimming and J lost 0 bases, with 14 bases between them. CDR3 residues: CASSRIGSGSGANVLTF. DNA of the CDR3: TGCGCCAGCAGCCGGATAGGTAGCGGCTCTGGGGCCAACGTCCTGACTTTC.

The sample holds one count of this clone. The CDR3 DNA sequence: TGTGCCAGTAGGAGTCTCAACTCTGGAAACACCATATATTTT. It translates to CASRSLNSGNTIYF. The chain uses TRBV19 and TRBJ1-3; no definite D call. CDR1 is LNHDA and CDR2 is SQIVND in the germline V gene (reference sequence). CDR3 size: 14 residues. V was cut by 6 bases and J by 0 bases, with 9 bases left in between.

The chain joins TRBV5-1 to TRBJ1-3; a possible D gene is TRBD1 (5 bases). Germline V gene sequence: CDR1 SGHRS, CDR2 YFSETQ. This CDR3 contains 16 residues. With 3 bases removed from V and 2 bases from J, the gap between germline ends came to 15 bases. CDR3 DNA sequence: TGCGCCAGCAGCTGGAGAGGGATGGGACCTGGAAACACCATATATTTT. This codes for CASSWRGMGPGNTIYF.